One and the same sample provided the 20 T cell receptor beta chains below, sequenced in a study of blood T cell repertoires in COVID-19. Libraries were prepared by immunoSEQ multiplex PCR; TCRdb keeps only in-frame clonotypes and omits some of them. The table records hundreds of thousands of clones, 87% of them present only once. Sequencing used PBMCs or T cells enriched from blood (not recorded which). The source is a woman aged 40 to 49 who had recovered from COVID-19.

V is TRBV4-1 and J is TRBJ1-4; 7 positions match TRBD1. The length of the CDR3 is 15 residues. Germline V gene data show CDR1 as MGHRA and CDR2 as YSYEKL. The ends lost 6 bases at V and 3 bases at J; junction bases unmatched: 7. CDR3 coding DNA: TGCGCCAGCAGATTACCGGGACAGTCTAATGAAAAACTGTTTTTT. This sequence encodes CASRLPGQSNEKLFF.

The rearrangement uses TRBV28 and TRBJ1-6; no clear D gene. Germline V lookup: CDR1 MDHEN, CDR2 SYDVKM. The V end lost 8 bases, the J end lost 0 bases, and 11 bases lay between the germline ends. This CDR3 has 15 amino acids. DNA of the CDR3: TGTGCCAGCCTTAATCCGAGCTCCTATAATTCACCCCTCCACTTT. Amino acid sequence: CASLNPSSYNSPLHF.

This clone was found a few times. This rearrangement joins TRBV29-1 to TRBJ1-2, with 11 bases lining up with TRBD1. The CDR3 has 13 amino acids. Germline CDR1 is SQVTM and CDR2 is ANQGSEA. After removal of 2 bases from V and 8 bases from J, the junction contained 4 bases not matched to a gene. The CDR3 loop reads CSVETGTGGGYTF. CDR3 nucleotides: TGCAGCGTTGAAACCGGGACAGGGGGAGGCTACACCTTC.

This chain links TRBV27 with TRBJ2-1; 9 bases agree with TRBD1. The V gene's germline CDR1 is MNHEY and CDR2 SMNVEV (reference sequence). With V trimmed by 4 bases and J by 7 bases, 5 bases remained unmatched. This CDR3 contains 14 residues. CDR3 protein: CASSSLDRGNEQFF. CDR3 nucleotides: TGTGCCAGCAGTTCTCTCGACAGGGGGAATGAGCAGTTCTTC.

The gene calls are TRBV15 and TRBJ2-7, with D maybe TRBD2 (6 bases). V dropped 1 base and J dropped 5 bases, with 12 bases sitting between them. The CDR3 consists of 14 residues. In germline, CDR1 is LNHNV, CDR2 YYDKDF (reference sequence). The CDR3 sequence is CATSRVGQRDEQYF. CDR3 sequence (DNA): TGTGCCACCAGCAGAGTGGGTCAGCGGGACGAGCAGTACTTC.

The rearrangement joins TRBV28 to TRBJ2-3; TRBD2 agrees at 11 bases. V lost 3 bases to trimming and J lost 8 bases; unmatched junction nucleotides: 4. Germline lookup yields CDR1 MDHEN and CDR2 SYDVKM. The CDR3 is 14 amino acids. The CDR3 reads CASSFSGRALTQYF. CDR3 sequence (DNA): TGTGCCAGCAGTTTTAGCGGGAGGGCCCTTACGCAGTATTTT.

The V call is TRBV7-8, the J call TRBJ2-7; D may be TRBD2 (6 bases). Germline CDR1 and CDR2: SGHVS and FQNEAQ. The CDR3 has 15 amino acids. V lost 0 bases and J lost 4, with 13 bases in between. The CDR3 here is CASSLAGQGGYEQYF. CDR3 nucleotides: TGTGCCAGCAGCTTAGCGGGCCAGGGAGGTTACGAGCAGTACTTC. The full variable domain, with the rest looked up from reference TRBV7-8 and TRBJ2-7, is GAGVSQSPRYKVAKRGQDVALRCDPISGHVSLFWYQQALGQGPEFLTYFQNEAQLDKSGLPSDRFFAERPEGSVSTLKIQRTQQEDSAVYLCASSLAGQGGYEQYFGPGTRLTVT.

This chain links TRBV29-1 with TRBJ2-3, with TRBD2 matching 15 bases. Trimming at V came to 7 bases and at J to 3 bases, leaving 5 bases not matched to a gene. Germline V gives CDR1 SQVTM, CDR2 ANQGSEA. The CDR3 has 15 residues. Here the CDR3 reads CSGGLAGGPTDTQYF. For the CDR3, the DNA is TGCAGCGGCGGACTAGCGGGAGGGCCGACAGATACGCAGTATTTT.

The chain has TRBV25-1 and TRBJ1-3; unclear D gene. This CDR3 spans 12 amino acids. CDR1 and CDR2 (germline): MGHDK, SYGVNS. Trimming took 5 bases from V and 4 from J, leaving 6 bases between them. This CDR3 is CASSPLGNTIYF. Here the CDR3 DNA reads TGTGCCAGCAGTCCATTGGGAAACACCATATATTTT.

The rearrangement uses TRBV7-9 and TRBJ2-7; 11 nucleotides agree with TRBD2. Germline CDR1 reads SEHNR; CDR2 reads FQNEAQ (reference sequence). This CDR3 is built from 14 residues. V shed 5 bases and J 6 bases; nucleotides not matched to a gene: 6. Written as DNA, the CDR3 is TGTGCCAGCAGCCCCGAACTAGCGGGAGTCGAGCAGTACTTC. Translation: CASSPELAGVEQYF.

The gene calls are TRBV7-2 and TRBJ2-1, with 12 bases that match TRBD2. The germline CDR1 and CDR2 sequences are SGHTA and FQGNSA. The CDR3 consists of 16 residues. V shed 5 bases and J 8 bases; nucleotides not matched to a gene: 10. CDR3 residues: CASSLALLAGGYEQFF. CDR3 DNA sequence: TGTGCCAGCAGCCTTGCACTACTAGCGGGAGGTTATGAGCAGTTCTTC.

The chain is built from TRBV24-1 and TRBJ2-2, with D perhaps TRBD1 (7 bases). Germline V gives CDR1 KGHDR, CDR2 SFDVKD. The CDR3 is made up of 16 amino acids. Trimming removed 10 bases at V and 2 bases at J, with 19 bases between. CDR3 amino acids: CATEGTTGTNTGELFF. CDR3 coding DNA: TGTGCCACGGAGGGCACGACAGGGACTAACACCGGGGAGCTGTTTTTT.

The V gene is TRBV28, the J gene TRBJ1-1, with 7 bases lining up with TRBD1. Germline lookup yields CDR1 MDHEN and CDR2 SYDVKM. V shed 5 bases, J shed 3 bases, and the junction held 9 bases outside the gene matches. This CDR3 spans 15 amino acids. CDR3 sequence: CASSVLTGSHTEAFF. CDR3 DNA: TGTGCCAGCAGTGTACTGACAGGGTCACACACTGAAGCTTTCTTT.

The chain is built from TRBV7-9 and TRBJ1-2, with TRBD1 matching 7 bases. V was pared by 5 bases and J by 2 bases, with 11 bases of the junction left unmatched. From germline, CDR1 is SEHNR and CDR2 FQNEAQ (reference sequence). This CDR3 is 16 amino acids long. Written as DNA, the CDR3 is TGTGCCAGCAGCCTCAACCCCGACAGGGACAACTATGGCTACACCTTC. This encodes CASSLNPDRDNYGYTF.

The chain is built from TRBV7-9 and TRBJ1-2, with 8 bases identical to TRBD1. Germline CDR1 SEHNR, CDR2 FQNEAQ (reference sequence). The V gene end was trimmed by 3 bases and the J gene end by 1 base; junction bases not matched to a gene: 7. The CDR3 runs 16 residues. The CDR3 nucleotides read TGTGCCAGCAGCTTCATTGGACAGGGAGATAACTATGGCTACACCTTC. Its protein product is CASSFIGQGDNYGYTF.

The chain combines TRBV5-8 with TRBJ1-5; unclear D gene. CDR1 and CDR2 from the germline V gene are SGHTS and YDEGEE. This CDR3 comprises 13 residues. Trimming shortened V by 0 bases and J by 5 bases, and 6 bases separated the two germline ends. The CDR3 nucleotides read TGTGCCAGCAGCTTGGCACAGTATCAGCCCCAGCATTTT. This codes for CASSLAQYQPQHF. The full variable domain, with the rest looked up from reference TRBV5-8 and TRBJ1-5, is EAGVTQSPTHLIKTRGQQATLRCSPISGHTSVYWYQQALGLGLQFLLWYDEGEERNRGNFPPRFSGRQFPNYSSELNVNALELEDSALYLCASSLAQYQPQHFGDGTRLSIL.

The CDR3 spells CAISVLAGASTDTQYF. The DNA of the CDR3 is TGTGCCATCAGTGTTCTAGCGGGAGCCAGCACAGATACGCAGTATTTT. The chain carries TRBV10-3 and TRBJ2-3; 10 positions agree with TRBD2. The junction had 4 bases not matched to a gene; V was cut back by 4 bases and J by 0 bases. Germline-derived CDR1 and CDR2 are ENHRY and SYGVKD. This CDR3 is built from 16 residues.

The chain employs TRBV7-2 and TRBJ2-1; 9 bases are shared with TRBD2. This CDR3 is 14 amino acids long. Trimming at V came to 2 bases and at J to 10 bases, leaving 6 bases not matched to a gene. Germline V CDR1 and CDR2: SGHTA, FQGNSA. In DNA form, the CDR3 reads TGTGCCAGCAGCTTAAGGGGGCGGGAGGGCGAGCAGTTCTTC. Protein product: CASSLRGREGEQFF.

V gene TRBV6-6 combines with J gene TRBJ2-7; maybe TRBD1 (7 bases). V lost 5 bases to trimming and J lost 2 bases, with 25 bases between them. The CDR3 is 18 amino acids. The germline V gene encodes CDR1 MNHNY and CDR2 SVGAGI (reference sequence). CDR3 coding DNA: TGTGCCAGCAGTCTAAGGGGGTGGCAGGGGGGTTCGGCCTACGAGCAGTACTTC. Protein product: CASSLRGWQGGSAYEQYF.

The chain links TRBV12-3 or TRBV12-4 to TRBJ1-4; the D gene is possibly TRBD1 (6 bases). V was shortened by 11 bases and J by 7 bases, with 17 bases between the two germline ends. CDR3 length: 13 amino acids. The CDR3 is CASGPGVGEKLFF. For the CDR3, the DNA is TGTGCCTCAGGGCCAGGGGTAGGTGAAAAACTGTTTTTT.